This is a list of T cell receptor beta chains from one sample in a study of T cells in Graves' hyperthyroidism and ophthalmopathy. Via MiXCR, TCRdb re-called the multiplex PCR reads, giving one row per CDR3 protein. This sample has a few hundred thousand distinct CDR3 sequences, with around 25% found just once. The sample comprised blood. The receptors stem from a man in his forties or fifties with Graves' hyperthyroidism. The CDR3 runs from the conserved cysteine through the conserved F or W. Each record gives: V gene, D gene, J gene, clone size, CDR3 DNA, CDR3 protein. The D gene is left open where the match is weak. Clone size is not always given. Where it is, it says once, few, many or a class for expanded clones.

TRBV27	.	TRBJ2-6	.	TGTGCCAGCAGTTTATACGGAAGAGGTGAGAGGGCCAACGTCCTGACTTTC	CASSLYGRGERANVLTF
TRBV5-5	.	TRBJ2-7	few	TGTGCCAGCAGCTTGGCCACAGGCTCCTACGAGCAGTACTTC	CASSLATGSYEQYF
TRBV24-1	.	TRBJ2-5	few	TGTGCCACCGCACAAGGGGAGACCCAGTACTTC	CATAQGETQYF
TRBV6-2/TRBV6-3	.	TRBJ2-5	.	TGTGCCAGCAGCCGCAGAGGCGAGACCCAGTACTTC	CASSRRGETQYF
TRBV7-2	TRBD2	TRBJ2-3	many	TGTGCCAGCAGCACGACTAGCGGACGCACAGATACGCAGTATTTT	CASSTTSGRTDTQYF
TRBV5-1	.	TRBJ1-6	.	TGCGCCAGCAGCTTGTCAGGGAACAATTCACCCCTCCACTTT	CASSLSGNNSPLHF
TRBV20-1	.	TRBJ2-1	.	TGCAGTGCTACAAGGGACTCAAGGACTTACAATGAGCAGTTCTTC	CSATRDSRTYNEQFF
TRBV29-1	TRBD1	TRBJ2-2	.	TGCAGCGTTCAACAGGGGGCCGGGGAGCTGTTTTTT	CSVQQGAGELFF
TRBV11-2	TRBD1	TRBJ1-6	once	TGTGCCAGCAGCCCTGGGACAGCTTTGGATTCACCCCTCCACTTT	CASSPGTALDSPLHF
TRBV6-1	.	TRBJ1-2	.	TGTGCCAGCAGTGAAGAAAGGGATTCCTATGGCTACACCTTC	CASSEERDSYGYTF
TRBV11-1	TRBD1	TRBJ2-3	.	TGTGCCAGCAGAGTAGGGGGCTCCTCGGATACGCAGTATTTT	CASRVGGSSDTQYF
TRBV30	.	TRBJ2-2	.	TGTGCCTGGAGTGTAACGCTAACCACCGGGGAGCTGTTTTTT	CAWSVTLTTGELFF
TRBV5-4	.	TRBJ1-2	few	TGTGCCAGCAGCTTGGGTGGCCTTACAGGGTATGGCTACACCTTC	CASSLGGLTGYGYTF
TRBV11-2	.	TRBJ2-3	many	TGTGCCAGCAGCTTAGACGGGGATTTATGGACAGATACGCAGTATTTT	CASSLDGDLWTDTQYF
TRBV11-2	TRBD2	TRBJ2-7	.	TGTGCCAGCGCAGGGTGGCCTAGCGGGTCCTACGAGCAGTACTTC	CASAGWPSGSYEQYF
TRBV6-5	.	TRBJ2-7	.	TGTGCCAGCAGTTACGGGGAGGCAGGCGAGCAGTACTTC	CASSYGEAGEQYF
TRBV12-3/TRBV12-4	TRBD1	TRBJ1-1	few	TGTGCCAGCAGTTTAGGGACAGGGAATGGGCACACTGAAGCTTTCTTT	CASSLGTGNGHTEAFF